The 22 T cell receptor beta chains in this list originate from one sample, sequenced in a study of T cell responses to AZD1222 COVID-19 vaccine. Using immunoSEQ multiplex PCR, the repertoire was profiled, and TCRdb retains in-frame clones only, with some absent. The repertoire has roughly 150,000 clones, roughly nine tenths of them found once; the top ten carry around 3.8%. The input for sequencing was peripheral blood, taken on day 0 of AZD1222 vaccination. The receptors were gathered from an adult in good health.

The chain employs TRBV4-2 and TRBJ2-3, with D perhaps TRBD2 (5 bases). The V gene's germline CDR1 is LGHNA and CDR2 YNFKEQ. V lost 1 base and J lost 6, with 20 bases in between. The CDR3 runs to 17 residues. CDR3 nucleotide sequence: TGTGCCAGCAGCCAAGGCGCGACCAGGATAGCGTCGGATACGCAGTATTTT. The encoded protein is CASSQGATRIASDTQYF.

V gene TRBV7-2 combines with J gene TRBJ2-2; the D gene could be TRBD1 or TRBD2 (5 bases each). The germline V gene has CDR1 SGHTA and CDR2 FQGNSA. The CDR3 sequence is 15 residues long. With 3 bases removed from V and 5 bases from J, the gap between germline ends came to 13 bases. CDR3 residues: CASSFGGWGTGELFF. The CDR3 bases are TGTGCCAGCAGCTTCGGCGGGTGGGGGACCGGGGAGCTGTTTTTT.

This chain connects TRBV12-5 to TRBJ2-7; TRBD1 matches at 8 bases. This CDR3 contains 14 residues. Germline lookup yields CDR1 LGHNT and CDR2 FRNRAP. V trimming: 7 bases; J trimming: 5 bases; junction bases outside the gene matches: 10. This CDR3 reads CASAQDRVVDEQYF. CDR3 in DNA: TGTGCTAGTGCCCAGGACAGGGTCGTCGACGAGCAGTACTTC.

The chain uses TRBV4-1 and TRBJ1-6; D unresolved. The CDR3 sequence is 15 residues long. V was pared by 3 bases and J by 9 bases, with 15 bases between. Germline CDR1 MGHRA, CDR2 YSYEKL. CDR3 nucleotides: TGCGCCAGCAGCCAGGGAAGGGAAATGGGTTCACCCCTCCACTTT. This translates into CASSQGREMGSPLHF.

The chain uses TRBV14 and TRBJ2-3, with TRBD2 matching 12 bases. This CDR3 has 17 residues. The V segment lost 4 bases and the J segment 8 bases; nucleotides outside the gene matches: 13. CDR1 is SGHDN, CDR2 FVKESK, per germline. The CDR3 here is CASSRLALAGGPSTQYF. CDR3 in DNA: TGTGCCAGCAGCCGGCTGGCGCTAGCGGGAGGGCCGAGTACGCAGTATTTT.

V gene TRBV4-1 combines with J gene TRBJ1-3; TRBD1 agrees at 8 bases. Trimming took 1 base from V and 2 from J; bases not matched to a gene: 7. The CDR3 is 17 residues long. In germline, CDR1 is MGHRA, CDR2 YSYEKL. The CDR3 sequence: CASSQGPQGAAGNTIYF. DNA of the CDR3: TGCGCCAGCAGCCAAGGCCCCCAGGGGGCAGCTGGAAACACCATATATTTT.

The rearrangement joins TRBV2 to TRBJ1-5; TRBD1 agrees at 8 bases. CDR3 length: 15 amino acids. J was trimmed by 0 bases and V by 7 bases; bases with no gene match: 5. Germline CDR1 and CDR2: SNHLY and FYNNEI. In DNA, the CDR3 is TGTGCCAGCACCGGGACAGGTGATAGCAATCAGCCCCAGCATTTT. Its translation: CASTGTGDSNQPQHF.

This clone was recorded a few times. The junction shows a germline mismatch at one end, possibly a read error. This same CDR3 is encoded by further DNA sequences in the sample. The rearrangement joins TRBV3-1 (or the pseudogene TRBV3-2) to TRBJ2-7, with 8 bases matching TRBD1. Germline V gene data show CDR1 as LGHDT and CDR2 as YNNKEL (reference sequence). CDR3 length: 12 amino acids. The CDR3 loop is CASSQAQGQAHF. The CDR3 DNA sequence: TGTGCCAGCAGCCAAGCACAGGGACAGGCTCACTTC.

The chain employs TRBV7-9 and TRBJ1-2; D remains unclear. The germline V gene encodes CDR1 SEHNR and CDR2 FQNEAQ (reference sequence). V was shortened by 5 bases and J by 3 bases, with 10 bases between the two germline ends. The CDR3 is 13 amino acids. The CDR3 coding sequence is TGTGCCAGCAGCCCTGGGGTGTACTATGGCTACACCTTC. It translates to CASSPGVYYGYTF.

This chain uses TRBV28 with TRBJ2-1; D not resolved. CDR3 size: 14 residues. The ends were cut back, 4 bases at V and 10 bases at J, with 17 bases in the middle. Germline CDR1 is MDHEN and CDR2 is SYDVKM. DNA of the CDR3: TGTGCCAGCAGTTCCCGAGGACCTACTTACGAGCAGTTCTTC. Translated: CASSSRGPTYEQFF.

The chain recombines TRBV6-5 with TRBJ1-6; 7 positions agree with TRBD1. V shed 2 bases and J 6 bases; nucleotides not matched to a gene: 1. In germline, CDR1 is MNHEY, CDR2 SVGAGI. The length of the CDR3 is 14 residues. The CDR3 region is CASSYGTANSPLHF. CDR3 DNA sequence: TGTGCCAGCAGTTACGGGACAGCTAATTCACCCCTCCACTTT.

V usage is TRBV6-5 and J usage is TRBJ2-5, with 8 bases matching TRBD2. The trim removed 0 bases at V and 5 bases at J, leaving 5 bases unmatched. The CDR3 has 15 residues. CDR1 is MNHEY, CDR2 SVGAGI, per germline. For the CDR3, the DNA is TGTGCCAGCAGTTACTCGAGCGGGGGAAGGGAGACCCAGTACTTC. Its protein product is CASSYSSGGRETQYF.

V is TRBV7-8 and J is TRBJ2-1, with 7 bases lining up with TRBD2. The germline V gene encodes CDR1 SGHVS and CDR2 FQNEAQ. The CDR3 extends over 13 amino acids. V lost 11 bases, J lost 1 base, and 5 bases stayed unmatched. CDR3 nucleotide sequence: TGTGCCGGGGGGGTGGAGTCCTACAATGAGCAGTTCTTC. Its translation is CAGGVESYNEQFF.

The rearrangement links TRBV7-2 to TRBJ2-7; tentatively, D is TRBD1 (6 bases). The CDR3 covers 16 residues. Germline lookup yields CDR1 SGHTA and CDR2 FQGNSA. The ends were cut back, 2 bases at V and 2 bases at J, with 16 bases in the middle. The CDR3 DNA sequence: TGTGCCAGCAGCTTAACAGGGAACTCGCTTGCCTACGAGCAGTACTTC. It translates to CASSLTGNSLAYEQYF.

The chain recombines TRBV29-1 with TRBJ1-2; D may be TRBD1 (5 bases). Trimming took 7 bases from V and 7 from J, leaving 13 bases between them. Germline assignment: CDR1 SQVTM and CDR2 ANQGSEA. The CDR3 sequence is 11 residues long. The CDR3 region is CSAGGRGGYTF. Here the CDR3 DNA reads TGCAGCGCCGGAGGTAGGGGTGGCTACACCTTC.

The J gene is TRBJ1-1, the V gene TRBV7-8, with D maybe TRBD1 (5 bases). CDR3 length equals 14 residues. Germline CDR1 and CDR2: SGHVS and FQNEAQ. Trimming stripped 5 bases from V and 1 base from J, with 11 bases between. The CDR3: CASSPWGGNTEAFF. The CDR3, as DNA: TGTGCCAGCAGCCCCTGGGGGGGGAACACTGAAGCTTTCTTT.

The gene calls are TRBV10-2 and TRBJ2-6; a possible D gene is TRBD2 (5 bases). Germline CDR1 WSHSY, CDR2 SAAADI. The CDR3 extends over 14 amino acids. V lost 7 bases and J lost 4, with 11 bases in between. CDR3 protein: CASMSGNGANVLTF. The CDR3 DNA reads TGCGCCAGCATGTCCGGGAACGGGGCCAACGTCCTGACTTTC.

The J gene is TRBJ2-7, the V gene TRBV6-5; perhaps TRBD1 as D (5 bases). CDR3 length equals 13 residues. From germline, CDR1 is MNHEY and CDR2 SVGAGI. Trimming removed 1 base at V and 9 bases at J, with 13 bases between. The CDR3 protein is CASSYLSGALQYF. DNA for the CDR3: TGTGCCAGCAGTTACTTAAGTGGGGCTCTGCAGTACTTC.

The chain employs TRBV6-2 or TRBV6-3 and TRBJ2-1, with 11 bases lining up with TRBD2. With V trimmed by 2 bases and J by 4 bases, 10 bases remained unmatched. CDR1 is MNHEY, CDR2 SVGEGT, per germline. The length of the CDR3 is 18 residues. This CDR3 is CASSYMGLAARRYNEQFF. The CDR3 nucleotides read TGTGCCAGCAGTTACATGGGACTAGCGGCAAGGAGGTACAATGAGCAGTTCTTC.

The chain joins TRBV5-1 to TRBJ2-1, with TRBD1 as a possible D gene (5 bases). The ends were cut back, 0 bases at V and 12 bases at J, with 10 bases in the middle. Germline CDR1 SGHRS, CDR2 YFSETQ. This CDR3 is built from 12 residues. CDR3 sequence reads: CASSLGGIGQFF. The DNA of the CDR3 is TGCGCCAGCAGCTTGGGGGGCATAGGGCAGTTCTTC. Looking up the rest from reference TRBV5-1 and TRBJ2-1 gives the full variable domain: KAGVTQTPRYLIKTRGQQVTLSCSPISGHRSVSWYQQTPGQGLQFLFEYFSETQRNKGNFPGRFSGRQFSNSRSEMNVSTLELGDSALYLCASSLGGIGQFFGPGTRLTVL.

V usage is TRBV19 and J usage is TRBJ1-4; no definite D call. This CDR3 has 10 amino acids. The V end was cut by 7 bases, the J end by 10 bases, with 7 bases between. The germline CDR1 and CDR2 sequences are LNHDA and SQIVND (reference sequence). CDR3 DNA: TGTGCCAGTAAGTCCGGAAAACTGTTTTTT. This gives the protein CASKSGKLFF.

V usage is TRBV7-2 and J usage is TRBJ1-2, with a possible D match to TRBD1 (6 bases). Germline V gives CDR1 SGHTA, CDR2 FQGNSA. The CDR3 has 13 amino acids. With 6 bases removed from V and 7 bases from J, the gap between germline ends came to 15 bases. This chain's CDR3 is CASRFEPGVGYTF. In DNA, the CDR3 is TGTGCCAGCAGATTCGAACCAGGGGTTGGCTACACCTTC.